This TCR beta chain was sequenced for a study of T cells in Graves' hyperthyroidism and ophthalmopathy. Amplified TCR beta CDR3 regions derived from RNA transcripts. The HTBI primer set drove a first-round RT-PCR of the TCR CDR3. From the multiplex PCR reads, TCRdb called clonotypes with MiXCR, one entry per CDR3 protein. The profile shows approximately 520,000 distinct CDR3 sequences, around 21% of them singletons. The length of the CDR3 is 11 residues. Trimming removed 7 bases from V and 6 bases from J, with 6 bases in between. Germline V gene sequence: CDR1 SNHLY, CDR2 FYNNEI. At least ten counts were recorded for this clonotype.

The sample taken for sequencing was blood. This chain connects TRBV2 to TRBJ2-2; D ambiguous. The origin of this receptor is a man aged 18 to 35 with Graves' hyperthyroidism. The CDR3: CASTVAGELFF. The DNA of the CDR3 is TGTGCCAGCACCGTGGCCGGGGAGCTGTTTTTT.